A selection of T cell receptor beta chains follows, all from one sample in a study of CD8+ T cells in alopecia areata. This table comes from immunoSEQ multiplex PCR, and its TCRdb copy is limited to in-frame clones, with some not included. The sample has fewer than 250,000 clones; about 53% are singletons. The sample here was CD4+ T cells sorted from blood, taken at week 0. These receptors were obtained from a human donor with alopecia areata. The conserved cysteine and the conserved F or W are not part of the CDR3 here. D genes are given only for firm matches.

length: 14
V: TRBV7-9
D: -
J: TRBJ2-7
CDR3: ASSQGVSRRDYEQY

length: 9
V: TRBV2
D: -
J: TRBJ2-5
CDR3: ASSDMETQY

length: 12
V: TRBV29-1
D: TRBD1
J: TRBJ1-3
CDR3: SVQQGTAGNTIY

length: 10
V: TRBV5-1
D: -
J: TRBJ2-7
CDR3: ASAGTDYEQY

length: 10
V: TRBV29-1
D: -
J: TRBJ2-1
CDR3: SVATSYNEQF

length: 13
V: TRBV27
D: TRBD1
J: TRBJ2-6
CDR3: ASTGTAPGANVLT

length: 11
V: TRBV27
D: TRBD2
J: TRBJ2-7
CDR3: ASSAGDSYEQY

length: 15
V: TRBV5-4
D: -
J: TRBJ2-2
CDR3: ASGVGTQTINTGELF

length: 11
V: TRBV30
D: -
J: TRBJ1-1
CDR3: ACQRAVRTEAF

length: 11
V: TRBV14
D: -
J: TRBJ2-5
CDR3: ASSQAGRETQY

length: 12
V: TRBV4-2
D: TRBD1
J: TRBJ1-2
CDR3: ASSPDRGNYGYT

length: 13
V: TRBV9
D: TRBD1
J: TRBJ2-2
CDR3: ASSSRTGVTGELF

length: 12
V: TRBV9
D: TRBD2
J: TRBJ2-1
CDR3: ASSPGTMPMEQF

length: 16
V: TRBV25-1
D: -
J: TRBJ2-7
CDR3: ASSVIAQGYASGSEQY

length: 12
V: TRBV30
D: -
J: TRBJ1-2
CDR3: AWSVEWGTGGYT

length: 11
V: TRBV25-1
D: -
J: TRBJ2-3
CDR3: ASSDPFTDTQY

length: 13
V: TRBV2
D: TRBD1
J: TRBJ2-5
CDR3: ASRADRGPQETQY

length: 13
V: TRBV7-2
D: TRBD1
J: TRBJ1-5
CDR3: ASSAGQVSNQPQH

length: 11
V: TRBV7-9
D: -
J: TRBJ1-1
CDR3: ASSSPLDIRAF

length: 11
V: TRBV30
D: -
J: TRBJ1-5
CDR3: AWSVRNNQPQH

length: 9
V: TRBV20-1
D: -
J: TRBJ1-1
CDR3: SAMTETEAF

length: 13
V: TRBV10-2
D: -
J: TRBJ1-5
CDR3: ASRETGPSNQPQH

length: 12
V: TRBV5-6
D: -
J: TRBJ2-1
CDR3: ATESLPSSNEQF

length: 14
V: TRBV6-5
D: -
J: TRBJ2-3
CDR3: ASSYGELPTTDTQY

length: 12
V: TRBV6-1
D: -
J: TRBJ2-6
CDR3: ASRPRSGANVLT

length: 11
V: TRBV6-5
D: -
J: TRBJ2-1
CDR3: ASSFPAGPIGV

length: 8
V: TRBV11-2
D: -
J: TRBJ2-5
CDR3: ASRQETQY

length: 12
V: TRBV9
D: -
J: TRBJ1-1
CDR3: ASSVAGGNTEAF

length: 13
V: TRBV2
D: -
J: TRBJ1-2
CDR3: ASRGGLDRHYGYT

length: 11
V: TRBV7-2
D: -
J: TRBJ1-6
CDR3: ASSPPHGTPLH

length: 16
V: TRBV27
D: TRBD2
J: TRBJ2-7
CDR3: ASSYGTSGTDSSYEQY

length: 12
V: TRBV30
D: -
J: TRBJ2-7
CDR3: AWSINTGFSEQY

length: 15
V: TRBV4-1
D: -
J: TRBJ2-4
CDR3: ASSEIGFHSAKNIQY

length: 12
V: TRBV2
D: TRBD1
J: TRBJ1-5
CDR3: ASKGQGAHQPQH

length: 10
V: TRBV7-8
D: -
J: TRBJ1-5
CDR3: ASSLEGQPQH

length: 16
V: TRBV5-1
D: -
J: TRBJ2-2
CDR3: ASSLALEDRITSGELF

length: 8
V: TRBV29-1
D: -
J: TRBJ1-1
CDR3: SVGETVAF

length: 14
V: TRBV7-2
D: TRBD1
J: TRBJ1-4
CDR3: ASSKQGAATNEKLF

length: 12
V: TRBV7-2
D: -
J: TRBJ2-1
CDR3: ASSLGLVYNEQF

length: 12
V: TRBV30
D: -
J: TRBJ1-5
CDR3: AWSVDSRNQPQH

length: 12
V: TRBV7-2
D: TRBD2
J: TRBJ2-1
CDR3: ASSSGLAGVEQF

length: 11
V: TRBV7-2
D: -
J: TRBJ2-1
CDR3: ASSMPAINEQF

length: 9
V: TRBV13
D: -
J: TRBJ2-5
CDR3: ASSPEETQY

length: 12
V: TRBV7-9
D: -
J: TRBJ2-7
CDR3: ASSKRAFGYEQY